In its sample, the clone carrying this T cell receptor beta chain was seen a few times. Authors of the study amplified TCR beta CDR3 regions from RNA transcripts. The study used the HTBI primer set for a first-round RT-PCR of the TCR CDR3. TCRdb re-derived calls from the multiplex PCR reads in MiXCR, one entry per CDR3 protein. The sample comprises 350,000 to 500,000 distinct CDR3 sequences, around 15% of which are singletons, and 5% to 6% rests with the top ten. These data originate in a study of T cells in Graves' hyperthyroidism and ophthalmopathy. V was clipped by 0 bases and J by 4 bases, with 16 bases between them. The CDR3 totals 15 residues. Germline V CDR1 and CDR2: DFQATT, SNEGSKA (reference sequence). Those with hyperthyroidism were 18 to 65 years old, newly diagnosed, and ill for under 2 months. The authors took PBMCs from about 9.5 ml fresh peripheral blood.

The chain links TRBV20-1 to TRBJ2-7, with a possible D match to TRBD1 (6 bases). Sequencing used blood. This sequence was found in a woman aged 18 to 35 with Graves' hyperthyroidism. For the CDR3, the DNA is TGCAGTGCTAGAGATCTTAGGGGGACACAGTACGAGCAGTACTTC. Protein product: CSARDLRGTQYEQYF.